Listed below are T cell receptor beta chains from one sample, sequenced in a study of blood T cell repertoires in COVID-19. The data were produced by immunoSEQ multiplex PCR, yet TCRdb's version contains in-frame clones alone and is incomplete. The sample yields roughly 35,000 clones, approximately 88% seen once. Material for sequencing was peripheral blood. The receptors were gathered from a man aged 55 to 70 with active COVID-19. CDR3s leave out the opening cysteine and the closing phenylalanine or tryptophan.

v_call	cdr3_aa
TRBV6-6	ASSREKPGEKLF
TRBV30	AWAPGGEKLF
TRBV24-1	ATKDLAGREQY
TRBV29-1	SVARGGVNTEAF
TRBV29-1	SVEDLLSRAGCT
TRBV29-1	SVEISLVSEQF
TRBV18	ASSPREDGYT
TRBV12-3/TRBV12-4	ASSRGTGEQY
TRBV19	ASSGAAGGFQETQY
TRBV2	ARTDTNYGYT
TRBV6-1	ASSEDIGNTIY
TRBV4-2	ASSHETSGSNEQF
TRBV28	ASSLHRTISGNTIY
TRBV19	ASSSPQTSGRAGELF
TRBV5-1	ASSLGGLAGANEQF
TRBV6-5	ASVNNYGYT
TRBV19	ASSIEAGEAF
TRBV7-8	ASSPRQGTGNTIY
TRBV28	ASSSSLAGSYNEQF
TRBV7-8	ASSLVPGNEQF
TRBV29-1	SITTGANTDTQY
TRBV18	ASSPLQGSGYNEQF
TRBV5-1	ASSLRISEGYNEQF
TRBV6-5	ASARDYPKETQY
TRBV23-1	ASTRGTGQGEQY
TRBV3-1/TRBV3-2	ASSQGGNQPQH
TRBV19	ASGQRIYSNQPQH
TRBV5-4	ASSAREGLETQY
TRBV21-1	ASGTGGAWAF
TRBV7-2	ASSLQPLAGIAGELF
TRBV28	ASSVTRTGGGYGYT
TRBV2	ASSGQGRRGSSYEQY